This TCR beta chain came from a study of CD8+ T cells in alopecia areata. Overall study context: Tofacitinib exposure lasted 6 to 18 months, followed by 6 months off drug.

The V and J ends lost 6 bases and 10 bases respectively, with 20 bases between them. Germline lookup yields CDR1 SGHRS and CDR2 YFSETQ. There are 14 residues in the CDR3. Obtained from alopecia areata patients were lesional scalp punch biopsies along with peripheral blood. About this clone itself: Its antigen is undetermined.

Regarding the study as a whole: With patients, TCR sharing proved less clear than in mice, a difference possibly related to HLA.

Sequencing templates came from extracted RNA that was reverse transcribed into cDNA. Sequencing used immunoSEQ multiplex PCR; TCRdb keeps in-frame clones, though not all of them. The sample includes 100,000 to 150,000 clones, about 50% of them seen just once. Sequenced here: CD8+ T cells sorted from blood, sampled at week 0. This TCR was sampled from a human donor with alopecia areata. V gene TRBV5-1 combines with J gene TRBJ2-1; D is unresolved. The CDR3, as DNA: TGCGCCAGCACCCCGGGCGGATGGAAGAAGGAGCAGTTCTTC. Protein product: CASTPGGWKKEQFF.